This T cell receptor (beta chain) was retrieved from a study of cytomegalovirus exposure and HLA in healthy donors (dated by TCRdb to about 2017). For the wider study: An earlier analysis of fewer than 750 of the donors reported 276 Gb of sequence data and 117 million unique TCR beta sequences obtained from approximately 180 million T cells. An early release covering around 630 HLA-typed donors comprised 250 to 350 gigabases of sequencing data and roughly 85 million unique TCR sequences. Of the roughly 400 genotyped donors, approximately 81% were placed in the genetic ancestry cluster associated with self-reported Caucasian donors. The aim of the study was to test whether cataloging public T cell receptors could identify signatures of past pathogen exposure. The study profiled the T cell repertoires of under 700 subjects by immunosequencing and related them to cytomegalovirus serostatus. Along with the roughly 700-subject first cohort, a separate validation cohort of over a hundred different subjects was used. To predict cytomegalovirus infection status, the study combined high-throughput TCR immunosequencing, statistical association of individual TCRs with disease status, and machine learning. To study patterns of TCR occurrence, a later analysis re-analyzed previously published TCR beta repertoires from 650 to 750 donors and added high-resolution HLA genotyping. The later analysis used no new phenotypic data to find candidate immune exposures, relying instead on TCR beta sequences and their occurrence across donors. An earlier analysis of some 500 of the donors applied high-throughput TCR beta sequencing to assess whether each TCR beta V gene segment acted as functional or pseudogenic. Alongside the repertoire data, information on donor age, sex, ethnicity and CMV serostatus was compiled. A later genetic analysis used genome-wide SNP genotypes for about 60% of the 666 donors, treating that subset as a discovery cohort. All discovery cohort repertoires had been generated using a single sequencing platform. HLA typing included class I and class II loci at four-digit resolution. The number of typed donors differed by locus: about 629-640 for A, B, C, DRB1 and DQB1; 500 to 550 for DQA1; approximately 610 for DPA1; and some 470 for DPB1. A handful of DR-DQ haplotypes were handled as single units for association and clustering because linkage in the cohort was strong. Among almost 400 genotyped donors of the cohort, an average of 235,054 unique TCR beta nucleotide sequences were sequenced per donor, around 18% of them non-productive. Paper-wide results and their limitations: HLA typing was unavailable for some donors at each locus, so association tests used only the typed subset. At a false discovery rate of 0.05, a later analysis linked under 20,000 TCR beta sequences to specific HLA alleles. The presence/absence analyses assumed that sequencing depth was roughly uniform across donors, and that assumption may not be true. Some IMGT-functional V segments, including TRBV6-2 and TRBV6-3, could not be told apart with the 87-base-pair reads, so those segments were excluded. Correlated functional status among segregating V segments might be attributable to linkage disequilibrium, but an unknown experimental factor could not be ruled out. Immune exposure information for the cohort was limited to CMV serostatus. In an earlier analysis of around 500 of the donors, most TCR beta V segments appeared in productive rearrangements about 90% or about 30% of the time, broadly matching IMGT annotations. An association between a missense DCLRE1C variant and V-gene and J-gene trimming of TCR beta chains was found in a later genetic analysis and replicated in an independent cohort. Assigning TCR associations to individual alleles was difficult when HLA alleles, especially DR and DQ, strongly co-occurred. A later analysis found that most CMV-associated TCR beta chains appeared HLA-restricted, with HLA associations seemingly driven largely by CMV exposure. Compared with equally common non-associated chains, HLA-associated TCR beta chains in a later analysis were more clonally expanded and had lower generation probabilities. In a later analysis, the rate of TCR association differed among HLA loci, with DRB1 alleles having the most associated TCRs and HLA-C alleles having the fewest. In a later genetic analysis, fewer N-insertions in productive TCRs were reported among donors in an Asian-associated ancestry cluster than the roughly 670-donor mean. A further reported finding was that TCR beta sequences accurately predicted the HLA-A and HLA-B alleles for most subjects in the first cohort. In vitro tests confirmed that three of the cytomegalovirus-associated TCR beta chains recognize cytomegalovirus antigens. A group of highly shared sequence variants was considered likely to be a technical artifact of the sequencing pipeline. The classifier was reported to diagnose cytomegalovirus status with high specificity and sensitivity in both the original and validation cohorts. The study listed 150 to 200 TCR beta chains as associated with cytomegalovirus. Several of the top co-occurrence clusters appeared to be linked to parvovirus B19, influenza, CMV and Epstein-Barr virus, according to a later analysis. Because counts were too low, about 18 rarely observed V segments, including chromosome 9 orphons, were excluded from the earlier analysis of 500 to 700 of the donors. The authors suggested that the approach could potentially be generalized to other disease states and immunological phenotypes. While some public TCRs were present in many individuals, most TCR sequences turned up only very rarely across donors. In this cohort, only TCR beta chains were sequenced, and detectable features were limited by the absence of alpha or paired-chain data.

Including the terminal cysteine and phenylalanine, the CDR3 comprises 14 residues. The read is trimmed to its CDR3 DNA, 42 bases read in frame from base 1. Reading the germline V gene gives CDR1 MDHEN and CDR2 SYDVKM. V loses 3 bases of germline sequence and J loses 0 bases, and the interval between the two ends is 3 bases. In total, roughly 670 healthy bone marrow donors made up the cohort. At the time of sampling, all cohort members were nominally healthy, though unrecorded immune exposures were likely present. The donor was CMV seronegative and belonged to the group of 352 seronegative cohort members. A peripheral blood sample was collected from each donor, and TCR beta sequencing was performed on peripheral blood mononuclear cells. Genomic DNA extraction from the blood cell samples was performed with the Qiagen DNeasy Blood Extraction Kit. Receptor libraries were prepared by the immunoSEQ multiplex PCR assay. The multiplex PCR relied on a mix of 60 forward primers for TCR Vbeta segments and 13 reverse primers for TCR Jbeta segments. A multiplex PCR assay on genomic DNA amplified the CDR3 region of rearranged TCR beta genes. The Illumina HiSeq System was used to sequence the amplified TCR beta libraries as 87-base-pair reads. Regarding the original processing steps: A later analysis tallied 75 million to 95 million unique TCR beta chains across the approximately 670 repertoires, and approximately 12 million of those chains were shared by two or more donors. A nearest-neighbor algorithm error-corrected the raw reads and collapsed the reads into unique sequences, merging closely related sequences to remove PCR and sequencing errors. CDR3 sequences were aligned to IMGT reference sequences to assign V, D and J gene segments. For a sequence to be retained, a match of at least six nucleotides to both a V gene segment and a J gene segment was required. Rearrangements were called productive when the CDR3 lacked stop codons and stayed in frame with V and J; all others were non-productive. Following IMGT convention, CDR3 was defined as the stretch from the second conserved V-encoded cysteine up to the conserved J-encoded phenylalanine. The earlier analysis of roughly 590 of the donors excluded sequences that lacked an unambiguous match to a single V gene segment. In an earlier analysis of approximately 590 of the donors, V segments were called functional above 56.7% productive rearrangements and were called segregating when the between-donor standard deviation exceeded 5%. A statistical classification framework was developed to diagnose cytomegalovirus status using the catalog of TCR beta chain sequences. A later analysis assigned V and J genes by comparing TCR nucleotide sequences with IMGT/GENE-DB human TR gene sequences. A later analysis assigned CDR3 sequences and most-parsimonious VDJ recombination scenarios with the TCRdist pipeline. In a later analysis, each TCR beta chain was defined by its CDR3 amino acid sequence together with its V-gene family, and reads without a unique V-gene family were excluded. A later analysis removed several hundred highly shared, low-generation-probability nucleotide sequences to deal with suspected cross-contamination and a sequencing artifact. A later analysis calculated a clonal expansion index for each public chain from normalized within-repertoire ranks of inferred template counts. A later analysis computed generation probabilities with a VDJ recombination model fitted to out-of-frame rearrangements, and checked the results against IGoR. A later analysis scored TCR-TCR, TCR-HLA and TCR-CMV co-occurrence with hypergeometric tests, applying a repertoire-size bias correction to TCR pairs. To estimate false discovery rates, a later analysis permuted the HLA or CMV assignments 20 times. A later analysis grouped co-occurring TCRs with DBSCAN, adding TCRdist sequence similarity when clustering within HLA-allele-positive subsets. Repertoires with fewer than 30,000 or more than 120,000 public chains were left out of co-occurrence clustering, as were about 5 repertoires with anomalous nucleotide sharing. The table was pulled from immuneACCESS by TCRdb, which kept in-frame rearrangements only. Such tables lose some clones; where checked, under half of the loss comes from unresolved V genes, and the rest has no known cause. V and J calls and clone size are copied from that table; D and trimming were computed from the DNA. The sample has 90,000 to 140,000 clones on record, around 63% of them singletons. The leading ten clones occupy 3.2% of the sample.

Turning to this clone: Its target antigen remains unknown. No much larger clone is present one base from it, and per-base qualities are unavailable.

This receptor was taken from a man aged 30 to 45 in good health and CMV-seronegative. This chain joins TRBV28 to TRBJ1-6, with an unclear D gene assignment. Material for sequencing was PBMCs. DNA sequence: TGTGCCAGCAGTTTCAACTCCTATAATTCACCCCTCCACTTT. Translated, this gives CASSFNSYNSPLHF.